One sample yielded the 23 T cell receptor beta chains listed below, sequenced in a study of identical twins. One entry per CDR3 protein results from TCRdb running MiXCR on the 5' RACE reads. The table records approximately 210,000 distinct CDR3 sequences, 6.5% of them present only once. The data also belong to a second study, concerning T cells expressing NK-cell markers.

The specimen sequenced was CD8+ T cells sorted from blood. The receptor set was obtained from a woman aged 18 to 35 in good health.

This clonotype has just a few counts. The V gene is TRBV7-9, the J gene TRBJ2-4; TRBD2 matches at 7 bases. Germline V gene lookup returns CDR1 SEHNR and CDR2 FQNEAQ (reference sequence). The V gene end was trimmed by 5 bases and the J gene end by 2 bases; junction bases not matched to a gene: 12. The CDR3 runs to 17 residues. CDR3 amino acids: CASSIPLAVDSKNIQYF. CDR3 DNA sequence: TGTGCCAGCAGCATCCCCCTAGCGGTTGACTCCAAAAACATTCAGTACTTC.

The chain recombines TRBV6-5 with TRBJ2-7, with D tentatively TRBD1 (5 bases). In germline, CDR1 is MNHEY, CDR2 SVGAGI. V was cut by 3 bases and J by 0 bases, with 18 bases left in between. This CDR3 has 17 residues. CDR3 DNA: TGTGCCAGCAGTTATTCTACAACAGGATCAAGCTCCTACGAGCAGTACTTC. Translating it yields CASSYSTTGSSSYEQYF.

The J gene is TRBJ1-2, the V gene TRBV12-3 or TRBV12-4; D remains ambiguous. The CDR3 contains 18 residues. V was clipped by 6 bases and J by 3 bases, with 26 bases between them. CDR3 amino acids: CASSPRWSVVGLDYGYTF. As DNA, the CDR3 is TGTGCCAGCAGCCCCCGGTGGAGCGTGGTGGGCTTAGACTATGGCTACACCTTC.

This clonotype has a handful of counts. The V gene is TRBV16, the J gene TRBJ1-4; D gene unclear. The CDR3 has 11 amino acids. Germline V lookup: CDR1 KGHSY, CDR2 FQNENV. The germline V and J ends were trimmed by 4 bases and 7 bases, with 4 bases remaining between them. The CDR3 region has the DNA TGTGCCAGCAGCCGGTCTGAAAAACTGTTTTTT. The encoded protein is CASSRSEKLFF.

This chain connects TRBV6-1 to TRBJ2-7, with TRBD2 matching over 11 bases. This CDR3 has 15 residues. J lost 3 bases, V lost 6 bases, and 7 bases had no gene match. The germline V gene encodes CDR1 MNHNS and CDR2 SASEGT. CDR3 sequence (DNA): TGTGCCAGCAGGGAACTAGCGGGGGCACTCTACGAGCAGTACTTC. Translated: CASRELAGALYEQYF.

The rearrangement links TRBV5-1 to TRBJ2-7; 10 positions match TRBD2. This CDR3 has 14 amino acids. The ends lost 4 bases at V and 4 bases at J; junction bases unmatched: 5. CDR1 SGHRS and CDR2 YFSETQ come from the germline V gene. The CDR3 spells CASSRGLAQYEQYF. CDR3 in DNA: TGCGCCAGCAGCCGGGGACTAGCGCAATACGAGCAGTACTTC.

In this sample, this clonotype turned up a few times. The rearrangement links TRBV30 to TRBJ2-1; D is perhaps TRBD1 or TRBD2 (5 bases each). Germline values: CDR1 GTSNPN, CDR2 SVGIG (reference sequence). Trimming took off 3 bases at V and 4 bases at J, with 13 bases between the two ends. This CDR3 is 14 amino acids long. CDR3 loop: CAWSGDHGYNEQFF. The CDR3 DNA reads TGTGCCTGGAGCGGGGACCACGGGTACAATGAGCAGTTCTTC.

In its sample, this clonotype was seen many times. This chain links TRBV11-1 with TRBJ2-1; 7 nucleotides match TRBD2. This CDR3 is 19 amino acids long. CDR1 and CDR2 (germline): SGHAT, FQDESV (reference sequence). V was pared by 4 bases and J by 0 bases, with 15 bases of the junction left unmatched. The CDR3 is CASSSLPPLSGASYNEQFF. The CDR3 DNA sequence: TGTGCCAGCAGCTCCCTCCCCCCTTTAAGCGGGGCCTCCTACAATGAGCAGTTCTTC.

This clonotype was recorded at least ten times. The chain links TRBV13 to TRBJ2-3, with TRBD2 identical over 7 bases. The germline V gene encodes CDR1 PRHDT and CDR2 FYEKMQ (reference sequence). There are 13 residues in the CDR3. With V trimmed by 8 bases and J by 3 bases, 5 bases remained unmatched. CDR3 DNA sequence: TGTGCCAGCGGAGCGGGGAGGACAGATACGCAGTATTTT. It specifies CASGAGRTDTQYF.

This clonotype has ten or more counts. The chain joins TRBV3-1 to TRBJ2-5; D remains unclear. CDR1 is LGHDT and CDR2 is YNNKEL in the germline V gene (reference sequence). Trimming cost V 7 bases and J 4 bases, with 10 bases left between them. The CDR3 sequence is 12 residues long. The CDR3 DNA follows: TGTGCCAGCACCGACTGGGGAGAGACCCAGTACTTC. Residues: CASTDWGETQYF.

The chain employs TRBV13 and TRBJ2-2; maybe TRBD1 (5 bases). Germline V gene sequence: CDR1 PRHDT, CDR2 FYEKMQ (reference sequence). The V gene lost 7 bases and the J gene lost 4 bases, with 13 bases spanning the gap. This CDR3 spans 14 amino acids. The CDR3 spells CASTYPGFTGELFF. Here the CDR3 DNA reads TGTGCCAGCACCTACCCAGGGTTCACCGGGGAGCTGTTTTTT.

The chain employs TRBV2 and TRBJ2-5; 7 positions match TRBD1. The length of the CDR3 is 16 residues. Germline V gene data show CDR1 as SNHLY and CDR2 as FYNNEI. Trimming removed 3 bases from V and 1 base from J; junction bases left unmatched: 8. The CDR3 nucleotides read TGTGCCAGCAGTGAGACAGGGATCGGAATCCAAGAGACCCAGTACTTC. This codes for CASSETGIGIQETQYF. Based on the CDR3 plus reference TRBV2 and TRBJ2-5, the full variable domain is EPEVTQTPSHQVTQMGQEVILRCVPISNHLYFYWYRQILGQKVEFLVSFYNNEISEKSEIFDDQFSVERPDGSNFTLKIRSTKLEDSAMYFCASSETGIGIQETQYFGPGTRLLVL.

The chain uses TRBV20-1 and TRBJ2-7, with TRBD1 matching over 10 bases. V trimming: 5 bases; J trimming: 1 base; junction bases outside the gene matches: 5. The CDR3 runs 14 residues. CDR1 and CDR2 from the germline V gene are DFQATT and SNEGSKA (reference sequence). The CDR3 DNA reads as TGCAGTGCTCGGGACAGGGGAATGTCCTACGAGCAGTACTTC. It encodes CSARDRGMSYEQYF.

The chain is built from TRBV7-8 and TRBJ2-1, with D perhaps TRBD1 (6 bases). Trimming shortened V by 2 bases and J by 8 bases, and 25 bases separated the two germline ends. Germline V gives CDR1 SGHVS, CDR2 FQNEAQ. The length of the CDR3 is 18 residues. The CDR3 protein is CASSLPRQDQSSFDEQFF. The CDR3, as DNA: TGTGCCAGCAGCTTACCTAGACAGGATCAGTCTTCTTTTGATGAGCAGTTCTTC. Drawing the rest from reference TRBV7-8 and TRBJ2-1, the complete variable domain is GAGVSQSPRYKVAKRGQDVALRCDPISGHVSLFWYQQALGQGPEFLTYFQNEAQLDKSGLPSDRFFAERPEGSVSTLKIQRTQQEDSAVYLCASSLPRQDQSSFDEQFFGPGTRLTVL.

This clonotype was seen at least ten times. CDR3 nucleotide sequence: TGTGCCAGCAGGGCTACAGGGGCCACTGAAGCTTTCTTT. Protein product: CASRATGATEAFF. The rearrangement joins TRBV12-3 or TRBV12-4 to TRBJ1-1; 7 bases agree with TRBD1. The CDR3 extends over 13 amino acids. Trimming removed 6 bases from V and 4 bases from J; junction bases left unmatched: 5.

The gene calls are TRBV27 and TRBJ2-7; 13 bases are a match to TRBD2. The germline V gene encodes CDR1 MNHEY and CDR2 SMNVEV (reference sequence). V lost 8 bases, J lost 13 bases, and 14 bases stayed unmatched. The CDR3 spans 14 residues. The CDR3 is CASSPTSGRALSYF. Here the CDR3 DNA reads TGTGCCAGCTCTCCTACTAGCGGGAGGGCCCTCTCATACTTC.

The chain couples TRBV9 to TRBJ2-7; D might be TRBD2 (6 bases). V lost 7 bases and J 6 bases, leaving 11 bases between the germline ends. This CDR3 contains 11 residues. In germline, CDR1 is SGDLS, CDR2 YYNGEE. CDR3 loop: CASGGLTEQYF. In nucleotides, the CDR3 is TGTGCCAGCGGGGGACTCACCGAGCAGTACTTC.

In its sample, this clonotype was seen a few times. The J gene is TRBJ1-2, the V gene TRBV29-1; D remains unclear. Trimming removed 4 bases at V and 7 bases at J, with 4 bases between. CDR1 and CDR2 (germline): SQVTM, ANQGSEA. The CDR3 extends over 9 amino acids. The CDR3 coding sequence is TGCAGCGTTGGAGGTGGCTACACCTTC. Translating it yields CSVGGGYTF.

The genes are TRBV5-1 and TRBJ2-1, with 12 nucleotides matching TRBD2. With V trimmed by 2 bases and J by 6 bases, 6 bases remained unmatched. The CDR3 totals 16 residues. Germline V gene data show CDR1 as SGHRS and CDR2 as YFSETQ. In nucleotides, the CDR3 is TGCGCCAGCAGCTTTACTAGCGGGGGGCCCCCCAATGAGCAGTTCTTC. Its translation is CASSFTSGGPPNEQFF.

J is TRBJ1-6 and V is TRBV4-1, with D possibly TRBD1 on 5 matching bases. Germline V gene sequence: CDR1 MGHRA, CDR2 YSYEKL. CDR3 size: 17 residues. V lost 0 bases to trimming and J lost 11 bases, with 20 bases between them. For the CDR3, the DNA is TGCGCCAGCAGCCAAGAAGGGACCCGGGGAGGTCGGCCACCCCTCCACTTT. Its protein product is CASSQEGTRGGRPPLHF.

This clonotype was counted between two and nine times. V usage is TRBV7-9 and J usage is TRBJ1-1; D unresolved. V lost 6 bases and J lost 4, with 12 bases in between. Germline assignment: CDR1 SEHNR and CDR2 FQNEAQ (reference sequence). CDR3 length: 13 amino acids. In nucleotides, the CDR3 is TGTGCCAGCAGTGGCCCGGGCAGCACTGAAGCTTTCTTT. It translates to CASSGPGSTEAFF. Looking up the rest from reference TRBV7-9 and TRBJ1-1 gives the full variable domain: DTGVSQNPRHKITKRGQNVTFRCDPISEHNRLYWYRQTLGQGPEFLTYFQNEAQLEKSRLLSDRFSAERPKGSFSTLEIQRTEQGDSAMYLCASSGPGSTEAFFGQGTRLTVV.

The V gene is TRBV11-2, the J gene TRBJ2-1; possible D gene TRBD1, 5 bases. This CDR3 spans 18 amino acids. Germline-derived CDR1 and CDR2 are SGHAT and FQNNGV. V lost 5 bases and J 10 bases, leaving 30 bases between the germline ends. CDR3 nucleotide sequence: TGTGCCAGCAGCCTAGTTCCATCCCAGGGAAGTCGGTCTCGGGAGCAGTTCTTC. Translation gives CASSLVPSQGSRSREQFF.

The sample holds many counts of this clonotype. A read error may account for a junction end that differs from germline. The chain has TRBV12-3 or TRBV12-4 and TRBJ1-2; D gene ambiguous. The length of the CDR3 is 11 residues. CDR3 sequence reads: CASSLGSVGFF. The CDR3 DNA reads TGTGCCAGCAGTTTGGGCAGCGTAGGTTTTTTC.